This T cell receptor beta chain is drawn from a study of cytomegalovirus exposure and HLA in healthy donors. Study-wide background: A later analysis reported the 120 or so validation repertoires used the same platform as the 666 first-cohort repertoires. General study points: Among TCR beta chains, those listed as cytomegalovirus-associated numbered roughly 150.

Profiling relied on immunoSEQ multiplex PCR, and the TCRdb table lists in-frame clones only, not all of them. Of about 250,000 clones listed, about 90% are singletons. A word on this clone: The antigen is unknown.

While the first cohort had 650 to 850 subjects, the donors belonged to the separate validation cohort of about 110 subjects. CDR3 size: 15 residues. V dropped 4 bases and J dropped 6 bases, with 15 bases sitting between them. The germline V gene encodes CDR1 MNHNY and CDR2 SVGAGI (reference sequence). The genes are TRBV6-6 and TRBJ1-4; D perhaps matches TRBD1 (6 bases). The receptor was derived from a man aged 18 to 30 in good health and CMV-seropositive. Sequencing was performed on PBMCs. The CDR3: CASSSPGQPHEKLFF. CDR3 bases: TGTGCCAGCAGTTCGCCGGGACAACCGCATGAAAAACTGTTTTTT.